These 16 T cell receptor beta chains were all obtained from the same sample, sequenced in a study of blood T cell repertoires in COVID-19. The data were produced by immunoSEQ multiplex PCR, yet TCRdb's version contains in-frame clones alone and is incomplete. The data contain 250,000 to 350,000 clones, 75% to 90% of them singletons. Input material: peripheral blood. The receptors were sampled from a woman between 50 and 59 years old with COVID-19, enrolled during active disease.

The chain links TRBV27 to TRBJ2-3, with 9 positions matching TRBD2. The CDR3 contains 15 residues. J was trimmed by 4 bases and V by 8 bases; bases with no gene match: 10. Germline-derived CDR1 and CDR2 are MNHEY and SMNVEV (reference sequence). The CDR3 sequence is CASYSGSRRSDTQYF. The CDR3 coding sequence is TGTGCCAGCTATAGCGGGAGTAGACGTTCAGATACGCAGTATTTT.

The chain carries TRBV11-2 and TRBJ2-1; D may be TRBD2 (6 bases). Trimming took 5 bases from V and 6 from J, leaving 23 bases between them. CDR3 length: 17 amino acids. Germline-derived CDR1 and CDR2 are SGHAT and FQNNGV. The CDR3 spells CASSPWVGTSWTNEQFF. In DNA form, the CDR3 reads TGTGCCAGCAGCCCCTGGGTAGGTACTAGCTGGACCAATGAGCAGTTCTTC. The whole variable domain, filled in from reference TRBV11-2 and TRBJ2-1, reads EAGVAQSPRYKIIEKRQSVAFWCNPISGHATLYWYQQILGQGPKLLIQFQNNGVVDDSQLPKDRFSAERLKGVDSTLKIQPAKLEDSAVYLCASSPWVGTSWTNEQFFGPGTRLTVL.

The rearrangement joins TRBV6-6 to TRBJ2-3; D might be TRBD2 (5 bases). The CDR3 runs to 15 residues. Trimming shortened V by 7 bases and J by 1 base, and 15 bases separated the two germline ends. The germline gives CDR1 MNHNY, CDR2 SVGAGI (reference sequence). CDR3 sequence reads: CASTAVERGTDTQYF. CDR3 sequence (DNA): TGTGCCAGCACAGCAGTCGAGAGGGGCACAGATACGCAGTATTTT.

The CDR3 DNA follows: TGTGCCAGCAGCTTAGGGGACAGGGGAAATCAGCCCCAGCATTTT. It is translated as CASSLGDRGNQPQHF. The chain recombines TRBV7-2 with TRBJ1-5; 10 bases agree with TRBD1. V was pared by 1 base and J by 4 bases, with 1 base of the junction left unmatched. Germline V gives CDR1 SGHTA, CDR2 FQGNSA. CDR3 size: 15 residues. The whole variable domain, remainder taken from reference TRBV7-2 and TRBJ1-5, is GAGVSQSPSNKVTEKGKDVELRCDPISGHTALYWYRQSLGQGLEFLIYFQGNSAPDKSGLPSDRFSAERTGGSVSTLTIQRTQQEDSAVYLCASSLGDRGNQPQHFGDGTRLSIL.

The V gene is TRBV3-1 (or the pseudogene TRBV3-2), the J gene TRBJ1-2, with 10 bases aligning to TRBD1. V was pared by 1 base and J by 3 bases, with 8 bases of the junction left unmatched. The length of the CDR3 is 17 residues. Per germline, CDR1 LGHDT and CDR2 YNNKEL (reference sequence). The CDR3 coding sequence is TGTGCCAGCAGCCAAGCGACAGGGGGCGGGTTTGACTATGGCTACACCTTC. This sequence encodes CASSQATGGGFDYGYTF.

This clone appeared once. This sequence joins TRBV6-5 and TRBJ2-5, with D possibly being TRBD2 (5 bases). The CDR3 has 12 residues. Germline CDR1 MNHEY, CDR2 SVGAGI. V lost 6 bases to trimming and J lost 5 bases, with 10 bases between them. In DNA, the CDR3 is TGTGCCAGCAGCGGACTCGTGGAGACCCAGTACTTC. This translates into CASSGLVETQYF.

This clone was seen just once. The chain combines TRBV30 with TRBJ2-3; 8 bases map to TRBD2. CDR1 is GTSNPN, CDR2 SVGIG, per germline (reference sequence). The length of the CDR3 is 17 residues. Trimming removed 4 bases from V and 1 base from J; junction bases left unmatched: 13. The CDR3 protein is CAWTGVGGERGTDTQYF. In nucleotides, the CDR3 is TGTGCCTGGACAGGAGTCGGGGGGGAGCGAGGCACAGATACGCAGTATTTT.

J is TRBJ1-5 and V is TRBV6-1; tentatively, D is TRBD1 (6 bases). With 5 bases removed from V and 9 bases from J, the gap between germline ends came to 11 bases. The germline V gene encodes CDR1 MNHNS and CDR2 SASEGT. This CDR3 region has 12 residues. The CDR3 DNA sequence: TGTGCCAGCAGTAACTGGGGGCCGCCCCAGCATTTT. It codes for CASSNWGPPQHF.

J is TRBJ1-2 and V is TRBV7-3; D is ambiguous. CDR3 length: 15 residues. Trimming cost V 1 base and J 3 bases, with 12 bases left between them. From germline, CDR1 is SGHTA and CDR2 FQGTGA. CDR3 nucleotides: TGTGCCAGCAGCTTAAGGGGTCGGGGAGACTATGGCTACACCTTC. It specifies CASSLRGRGDYGYTF.

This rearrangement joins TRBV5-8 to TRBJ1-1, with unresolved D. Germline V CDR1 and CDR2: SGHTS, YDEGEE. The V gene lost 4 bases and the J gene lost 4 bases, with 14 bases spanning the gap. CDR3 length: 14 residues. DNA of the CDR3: TGTGCCAGCAGCCCCGAAGTTTTCGGCACTGAAGCTTTCTTT. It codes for CASSPEVFGTEAFF. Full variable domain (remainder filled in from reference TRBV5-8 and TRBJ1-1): EAGVTQSPTHLIKTRGQQATLRCSPISGHTSVYWYQQALGLGLQFLLWYDEGEERNRGNFPPRFSGRQFPNYSSELNVNALELEDSALYLCASSPEVFGTEAFFGQGTRLTVV.

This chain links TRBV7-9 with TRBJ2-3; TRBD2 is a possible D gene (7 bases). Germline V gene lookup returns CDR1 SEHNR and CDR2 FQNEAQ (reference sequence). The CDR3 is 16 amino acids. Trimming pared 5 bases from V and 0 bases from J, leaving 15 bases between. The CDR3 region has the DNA TGTGCCAGCAGCATGGGGGCGGGAGCTAGCACAGATACGCAGTATTTT. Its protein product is CASSMGAGASTDTQYF.

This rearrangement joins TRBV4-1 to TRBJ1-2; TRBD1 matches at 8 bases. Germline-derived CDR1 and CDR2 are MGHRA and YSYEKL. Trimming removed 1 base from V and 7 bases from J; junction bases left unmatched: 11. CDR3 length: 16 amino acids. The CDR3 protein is CASSQAYDRGRGGYTF. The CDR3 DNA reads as TGCGCCAGCAGCCAAGCCTACGACAGGGGAAGGGGTGGCTACACCTTC.

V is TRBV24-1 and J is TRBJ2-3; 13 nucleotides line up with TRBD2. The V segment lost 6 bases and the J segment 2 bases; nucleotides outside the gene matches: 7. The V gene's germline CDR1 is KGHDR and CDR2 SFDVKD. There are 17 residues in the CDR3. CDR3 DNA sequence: TGTGCCACCAGTTACGGGACTAGCGGGACCAACACAGATACGCAGTATTTT. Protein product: CATSYGTSGTNTDTQYF.

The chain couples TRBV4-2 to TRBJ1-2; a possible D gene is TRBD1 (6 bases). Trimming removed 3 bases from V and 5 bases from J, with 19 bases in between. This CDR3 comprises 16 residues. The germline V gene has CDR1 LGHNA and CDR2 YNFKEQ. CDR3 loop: CASSQMMTGTLYGYTF. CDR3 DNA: TGTGCCAGCAGCCAGATGATGACAGGAACCCTGTATGGCTACACCTTC.

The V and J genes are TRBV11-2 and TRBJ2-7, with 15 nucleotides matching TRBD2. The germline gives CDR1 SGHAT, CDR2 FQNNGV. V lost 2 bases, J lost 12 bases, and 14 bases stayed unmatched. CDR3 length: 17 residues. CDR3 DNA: TGTGCCAGCAGCTTAAAGGGGGTGAAGGGACTAGCGGGAGGAACGTACTTC. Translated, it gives CASSLKGVKGLAGGTYF.

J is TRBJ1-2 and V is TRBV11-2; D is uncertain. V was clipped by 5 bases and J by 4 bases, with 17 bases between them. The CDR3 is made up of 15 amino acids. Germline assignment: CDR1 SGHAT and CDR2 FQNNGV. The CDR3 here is CASSQTGIQTYGYTF. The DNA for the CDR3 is TGTGCCAGCAGCCAGACGGGGATTCAGACCTATGGCTACACCTTC.